This T cell receptor beta chain was captured in a study of blood T cell repertoires in COVID-19. About the study: Sample material is recorded as cDNA or gDNA derived from T cells, B-cell-depleted T cells, or PBMCs.

Sequencing was performed with immunoSEQ multiplex PCR; in TCRdb, only in-frame clones are kept and a portion is missing. The sample includes 170,000 or so clones, about four fifths of them seen just once. The clonotype comes from a woman aged 70-85 years with COVID-19, enrolled during active disease. The specimen sequenced was peripheral blood.

This chain's CDR3 is CASSVDAGGTETQYF. The CDR3 region has the DNA TGTGCCAGCAGCGTAGACGCGGGAGGAACAGAGACCCAGTACTTC. The gene calls are TRBV9 and TRBJ2-5; the match to TRBD2 covers 8 bases. The germline V gene encodes CDR1 SGDLS and CDR2 YYNGEE. The junction had 5 bases not matched to a gene; V was cut back by 0 bases and J by 4 bases. CDR3 length: 15 amino acids.